This paragraph reports one T cell receptor (beta chain). The sample holds many counts of this clone. The specificity of this receptor is unknown. No much larger clone exists at a distance of one base, and base qualities are not known. The method behind the library was PCR. TCRdb records Illumina HiSeq 4000 as the sequencer. High-throughput sequencing was used to profile the CDR3 region of the TCR beta-chain in every patient. The original methods were these. Drawing on CDR3 differences between clinicopathological groups, the researchers built a classifier meant to tell apart patients with distant-metastatic papillary thyroid cancer. Repertoire diversity was assessed with the Shannon index, and tumor-blood repertoire similarity with the Morisita-Horn index. Clones were called with MiXCR by TCRdb after fastp trimmed the public reads at Q25, and only in-frame beta chains were retained. TCRdb, rather than the study authors, made the V and J calls. The sample has approximately 90,000 clones on record, roughly 12% of them singletons. Clones ranked in the top ten supply over 9% of the sample.

The data derive from a study of metastatic and nonmetastatic thyroid tumors (dated by TCRdb to the early 2020s). Regarding the complete study: For patients with malignant and with benign thyroid disease, the researchers compared repertoires between peripheral blood samples and tumor or nodule tissue samples. The research as a whole found: In both blood and tumor samples, TCR beta diversity was reported to be significantly higher in malignant tumors than in benign nodules.

Before undergoing thyroid surgery, none of the patients had been given any kind of treatment. Using T-cell receptor beta sequencing, the researchers looked back retrospectively at clinical samples from patients, gathered between about 2012 and 2019. V drops 6 bases and J drops 12 bases, leaving 11 bases in between. Via the germline V gene, CDR1 is MDHEN and CDR2 SYDVKM. Reading from cysteine to phenylalanine, the CDR3 counts 10 amino acids. Left in the record is the CDR3 DNA by itself, 30 bases read in frame from the first base. The source of this sequence is a female donor with papillary thyroid cancer or a benign thyroid nodule (not recorded which). Some clones in this sample may be carry-over from other donors' samples. Input material: blood. Recombination linked TRBV28 to TRBJ1-1; the D segment cannot be called with confidence. The nucleotide sequence reads TGTGCCAGCAGCGACCTTCGACCTTTCTTT. Its translation reads: CASSDLRPFF. Where the CDR3 stops, the reference TRBV28 and TRBJ1-1 genes take over; the full variable domain is DVKVTQSSRYLVKRTGEKVFLECVQDMDHENMFWYRQDPGLGLRLIYFSYDVKMKEKGDIPEGYSVSREKKERFSLILESASTNQTSMYLCASSDLRPFFGQGTRLTVV.